The rows below give T cell receptor beta chains drawn from one sample of a study of T cells in Graves' hyperthyroidism and ophthalmopathy. TCRdb itself ran the multiplex PCR reads through MiXCR, one entry per CDR3 protein. The sample lists roughly 570,000 distinct CDR3 sequences; about half were seen once. Sequencing was done on a sample of peripheral blood or thyroid tissue (not recorded which). The receptors shown here come from a woman aged 18-29 years with Graves' hyperthyroidism. CDR3s include the opening cysteine and the closing phenylalanine or tryptophan.

CDR3	V	length	J
CSARVSETGPNQPQHF	TRBV20-1	16	TRBJ1-5
CSARAVWGEQYF	TRBV20-1	12	-
CSVRQGTGELFF	TRBV29-1	12	TRBJ2-2
CASSYSKASKNTEAFF	TRBV6-5	16	TRBJ1-1
CASSLQQRLARTQYF	TRBV2	15	TRBJ2-5
CSARDFFSGTQYF	TRBV20-1	13	TRBJ2-5
CSARDGRFSGNEQFF	TRBV20-1	15	-
CASIKYGTIGQPQHF	TRBV19	15	TRBJ1-5
CSARAGQGAYEQYF	TRBV20-1	14	TRBJ2-7
CASSSGQGSYEQYF	TRBV5-1	14	TRBJ2-7
CASRSASGSRETQYF	TRBV7-2	15	TRBJ2-5
CASSLTGRSTDTQYF	TRBV5-1	15	TRBJ2-3
CASRGELRRAQHEQFF	TRBV7-9	16	TRBJ2-1